This T cell receptor (beta chain) was profiled in a study of CD4 T cells in relation to SARS-CoV-2 and coronaviruses. Across the study: ViraFEST: roughly ten-day antigen culture of PBMCs, then TCR beta CDR3 sequencing. Controls used an HIV-1 Nef peptide pool or no peptide.

Study-wide results and limits: Crossreactive clones expanded significantly less to SARS-CoV-2 than monoreactive clones.

Measured with immunoSEQ multiplex PCR; TCRdb has only the in-frame clones, and not every one. The sample contains around 18,000 clones, 70% to 80% of which appear only once. This clone was recorded a few times. Its matching antigen is unknown. V lost 7 bases, J lost 4 bases, and 20 bases lay in between. This CDR3 region has 15 residues. Germline CDR1 is MDHEN and CDR2 is SYDVKM. Before the COVID-19 pandemic, during about 2010-2018, CD4+ T cells were taken from unexposed donors. After about ten days of culture, CD4+ T cells were isolated. The J gene is TRBJ2-7, the V gene TRBV28; tentative D call: TRBD2 (6 bases). The sequence was obtained from a human donor in good health. Material for sequencing was CD4+ T cells from PBMCs, cultured in vitro. The CDR3 coding sequence is TGTGCCAGCACCACGGTGTCGGGCGGGACTTACGAGCAGTACTTC. The encoded protein is CASTTVSGGTYEQYF.